This T cell receptor beta chain was retrieved from a study of blood T cell repertoires in COVID-19. Study in general: From the United States, Italy and Spain came samples of acute and convalescent COVID-19. T cells, B-cell-depleted T cells, or PBMCs provided the cDNA or gDNA that served as material.

Recruits, aged roughly 18 to 100 years, lived in 25 or so US areas. Trimming took 1 base from V and 2 from J, leaving 14 bases between them. Germline assignment: CDR1 LNHDA and CDR2 SQIVND (reference sequence). This CDR3 region has 16 residues. The table came from immunoSEQ multiplex PCR; TCRdb's copy has only in-frame clones and leaves some out. The sample yields 130,000 or so clones, 80% to 90% seen once. This TCR came from a man aged 40-49 years with acute COVID-19. The rearrangement uses TRBV19 and TRBJ2-5, with D possibly being TRBD1 (5 bases). Sequenced: PBMCs or T cells enriched from blood (not recorded which). As DNA, the CDR3 is TGTGCCAGTAGTATAGGCCCAGGGATGGGTCAAGAGACCCAGTACTTC. Amino acid sequence: CASSIGPGMGQETQYF. Complete variable domain (other parts from reference TRBV19 and TRBJ2-5): DGGITQSPKYLFRKEGQNVTLSCEQNLNHDAMYWYRQDPGQGLRLIYYSQIVNDFQKGDIAEGYSVSREKKESFPLTVTSAQKNPTAFYLCASSIGPGMGQETQYFGPGTRLLVL.